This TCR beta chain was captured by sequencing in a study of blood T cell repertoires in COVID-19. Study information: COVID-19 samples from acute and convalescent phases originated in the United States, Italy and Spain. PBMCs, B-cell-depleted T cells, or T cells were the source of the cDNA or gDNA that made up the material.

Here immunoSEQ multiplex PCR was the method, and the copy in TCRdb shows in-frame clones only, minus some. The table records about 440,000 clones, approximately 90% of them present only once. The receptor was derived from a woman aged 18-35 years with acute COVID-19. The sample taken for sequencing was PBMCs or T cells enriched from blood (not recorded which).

CDR3 sequence: CASSLGSSGAGSPLHF. CDR3 bases: TGTGCCAGCAGCTTAGGATCTTCGGGAGCCGGTTCACCCCTCCACTTT. The rearrangement links TRBV7-3 to TRBJ1-6; no firm D call. Trimming stripped 2 bases from V and 9 bases from J, with 17 bases between. The germline CDR1 and CDR2 sequences are SGHTA and FQGTGA. The CDR3 length is 16 residues.